Listed here are 18 T cell receptor beta chains from one sample, sequenced in a study of T cells in Graves' hyperthyroidism and ophthalmopathy. What was amplified from RNA transcripts were TCR beta CDR3 regions. The TCR CDR3 first-round RT-PCR relied on the HTBI primer set. MiXCR, run by TCRdb on the multiplex PCR reads, gives a single entry per CDR3 protein. Counted here are around 200,000 distinct CDR3 sequences, around 19% occurring once; the ten biggest clones make up about 45%. Source material: blood. The receptors here all came from a man in his forties with Graves' hyperthyroidism.

This clonotype was counted only a few times. The genes are TRBV29-1 and TRBJ1-2; D is possibly TRBD1 (6 bases). This CDR3 is 14 amino acids long. From germline, CDR1 is SQVTM and CDR2 ANQGSEA. V lost 6 bases and J 2 bases, leaving 16 bases between the germline ends. The CDR3: CSVKGGKANYGYTF. The CDR3, as DNA: TGCAGCGTCAAAGGGGGGAAAGCAAACTATGGCTACACCTTC.

V and J are TRBV7-2 and TRBJ2-5, with unresolved D. V lost 1 base, J lost 2 bases, and 5 bases lay in between. The V gene's germline CDR1 is SGHTA and CDR2 FQGNSA. The CDR3 sequence is 13 residues long. The CDR3 DNA reads TGTGCCAGCAGCTTAGGAACACAAGAGACCCAGTACTTC. Protein: CASSLGTQETQYF.

The sample holds many counts of this clonotype. V gene TRBV28 combines with J gene TRBJ2-1, with D perhaps matching TRBD1 (6 bases). V was pared by 3 bases and J by 8 bases, with 11 bases between. Germline CDR1 and CDR2: MDHEN and SYDVKM. The CDR3 sequence is 13 residues long. CDR3 bases: TGTGCCAGCAGTTTGTCTTCAGGGGATGAGCAGTTCTTC. Its protein product is CASSLSSGDEQFF. The full variable domain, its missing parts supplied by reference TRBV28 and TRBJ2-1, is DVKVTQSSRYLVKRTGEKVFLECVQDMDHENMFWYRQDPGLGLRLIYFSYDVKMKEKGDIPEGYSVSREKKERFSLILESASTNQTSMYLCASSLSSGDEQFFGPGTRLTVL.

The rearrangement links TRBV28 to TRBJ2-7; D not certain. Germline assignment: CDR1 MDHEN and CDR2 SYDVKM. CDR3 length: 13 residues. With 3 bases removed from V and 7 bases from J, the gap between germline ends came to 13 bases. The CDR3 loop reads CASSFSGLGEQYF. As DNA, the CDR3 is TGTGCCAGCAGTTTTTCTGGGCTGGGGGAGCAGTACTTC.

Comments on this clonotype: A read error is possible here, since a much larger clone lies one base away. Written as DNA, the CDR3 is TGTGCCAGCAGCTTAGAGATGGGCACTCGAAGTGGCACCTTC. This codes for CASSLEMGTRSGTF. V usage is TRBV7-2 and J usage is TRBJ1-2; D not certain. Germline V gene sequence: CDR1 SGHTA, CDR2 FQGNSA. Between the trimmed V and J ends, which lost 1 base and 13 bases, there was a span of 19 bases. The CDR3 length is 14 residues.

The DNA of the CDR3 is TGTGCCAGCTCACCCAGGGACAGGGTGAGAGAGACCCAGTACTTC. Protein: CASSPRDRVRETQYF. The chain carries TRBV18 and TRBJ2-5, with 9 bases that match TRBD1. The V segment lost 3 bases and the J segment 4 bases; nucleotides outside the gene matches: 6. The germline CDR1 and CDR2 sequences are KGHSH and LQKENI. This CDR3 has 15 amino acids.

The chain recombines TRBV28 with TRBJ1-2; D not resolved. The CDR3 spans 13 residues. Germline lookup yields CDR1 MDHEN and CDR2 SYDVKM. The V and J ends lost 3 bases and 2 bases respectively, with 7 bases between them. CDR3 region: CASSLNGNYGYTF. In nucleotides, the CDR3 is TGTGCCAGCAGTTTGAACGGGAACTATGGCTACACCTTC.

This clonotype was counted between two and nine times. The V call is TRBV10-3, the J call TRBJ2-7, with a weak D call TRBD1 (7 bases). The CDR3 runs 15 residues. V was cut by 4 bases and J by 9 bases, with 22 bases left in between. Germline values: CDR1 ENHRY, CDR2 SYGVKD. CDR3 in DNA: TGTGCCATCAGTGGAGGGAGACAGGGACTGAAGGGGCAGTACTTC. Protein sequence: CAISGGRQGLKGQYF.

This clonotype was detected many times. V usage is TRBV7-9 and J usage is TRBJ2-2, with TRBD1 matching 10 bases. V was pared by 5 bases and J by 4 bases, with 4 bases of the junction left unmatched. This CDR3 spans 15 amino acids. CDR1 SEHNR and CDR2 FQNEAQ come from the germline V gene (reference sequence). The CDR3 loop is CASSPDRGATGELFF. For the CDR3, the DNA is TGTGCCAGCAGCCCGGACAGGGGGGCCACCGGGGAGCTGTTTTTT.

The table lists this clonotype with many counts. The chain uses TRBV3-1 and TRBJ2-1; 13 bases line up with TRBD2. CDR1 and CDR2 (germline): LGHDT, YNNKEL (reference sequence). V lost 2 bases to trimming and J lost 8 bases; unmatched junction nucleotides: 9. The CDR3 covers 17 residues. The CDR3 bases are TGTGCCAGCAGCCAATTTGGTGAGACTAGCGGGGGGTATGAGCAGTTCTTC. Translated, it gives CASSQFGETSGGYEQFF.

This chain joins TRBV4-3 and TRBJ2-3; 11 bases fit TRBD2. Germline trimming cut 1 base from V and 0 bases from J; bases unmatched to any gene: 3. The CDR3 length is 17 residues. The germline V gene has CDR1 LGHNA and CDR2 YSLEER. CDR3 coding DNA: TGCGCCAGCAGCCAAGGACTAGCGGGGATTAGCACAGATACGCAGTATTTT. Its protein is CASSQGLAGISTDTQYF.

This clonotype occurred a few times. The chain links TRBV29-1 to TRBJ2-7; D is uncertain. Per germline, CDR1 SQVTM and CDR2 ANQGSEA. CDR3 size: 13 residues. The ends were cut back, 7 bases at V and 2 bases at J, with 15 bases in the middle. This CDR3 reads CSANVGSPYEQYF. CDR3 coding DNA: TGCAGCGCCAATGTGGGCAGCCCCTACGAGCAGTACTTC.

This clonotype was seen a few times. The chain carries TRBV9 and TRBJ2-5, with D unclear. Trimming removed 4 bases at V and 1 base at J, with 11 bases between. The V gene's germline CDR1 is SGDLS and CDR2 YYNGEE. CDR3 length: 14 amino acids. CDR3 protein: CASSPSRSQETQYF. CDR3 nucleotide sequence: TGTGCCAGCAGCCCAAGCCGGTCCCAAGAGACCCAGTACTTC.

The V call is TRBV6-1, the J call TRBJ1-2, with 9 bases that match TRBD1. The trim removed 6 bases at V and 4 bases at J, leaving 0 bases unmatched. The CDR3 consists of 12 residues. Germline V gene lookup returns CDR1 MNHNS and CDR2 SASEGT. The chain's CDR3 is CASRDRGYGYTF. CDR3 sequence (DNA): TGTGCCAGCAGGGACAGGGGCTATGGCTACACCTTC.

There are a few counts of this clonotype. The chain employs TRBV5-1 and TRBJ2-3; a possible D gene is TRBD1 (5 bases). The CDR3 length is 15 residues. Per the germline V gene, CDR1 is SGHRS and CDR2 is YFSETQ. V was clipped by 0 bases and J by 3 bases, with 11 bases between them. The CDR3 loop is CASSLDGHSTDTQYF. The CDR3 DNA sequence: TGCGCCAGCAGCTTGGATGGACACTCGACAGATACGCAGTATTTT.

This clonotype was seen many times. The V call is TRBV19, the J call TRBJ1-5; 10 bases are a match to TRBD1. With 6 bases clipped from V and 2 bases from J, the junction kept 7 bases outside the gene matches. The CDR3 runs 16 residues. Germline-derived CDR1 and CDR2 are LNHDA and SQIVND (reference sequence). The CDR3, as DNA: TGTGCCAGTAGAAGGGGACAGGGGTACGGCAATCAGCCCCAGCATTTT. Translated: CASRRGQGYGNQPQHF.

In its sample, this clonotype was seen many times. The junction does not match germline at one end; this may be a read error. J is TRBJ2-1 and V is TRBV12-3 or TRBV12-4; no clear D. This CDR3 spans 13 amino acids. The CDR3 bases are TGCGCCAGCAGCTTGAACACCTACAATGAGCAGTTCTTC. Protein sequence: CASSLNTYNEQFF.

This clonotype appeared a few times. The V call is TRBV20-1, the J call TRBJ2-1, with 10 bases identical to TRBD2. CDR3 length: 19 amino acids. Germline assignment: CDR1 DFQATT and CDR2 SNEGSKA (reference sequence). The J segment lost 1 base and the V segment lost 6 bases, leaving 18 bases of the junction unmatched. The CDR3 nucleotides are TGCAGTGCCAGCGGCCCAAGCGGGGGGGGCTTCGAGTCCTACAATGAGCAGTTCTTC. Translated, it gives CSASGPSGGGFESYNEQFF.